This entry concerns a single TCR beta chain. Its matching antigen is unknown. Some clones are missing from TCRdb's copy, which holds only in-frame ones; the method was immunoSEQ multiplex PCR. The data show 15,000 to 20,000 clones, with approximately 85% seen just once and around 4.3% held by the top ten. The sample originates from a study of T cell clonotyping in hematopoietic cell transplantation. Study-level points and caveats: Cells were unsorted, so CD4 and CD8 contributions were not separated. Higher Inverse Simpson Index values in graft donor and pretransplant recipient predicted broader posttransplant TCR diversity.

Sequencing used peripheral blood mononuclear cells. The source of this sequence is a woman between 40 and 55 years old in good health. Some clones in this sample may be carry-over from other donors' samples.

DNA for the CDR3: TGCAGCGTCAATTTAGCGGGAGGGCCTAGGACAGATACGCAGTATTTT. Amino acids: CSVNLAGGPRTDTQYF. The chain uses TRBV29-1 and TRBJ2-3; 11 bases match TRBD2. CDR1 and CDR2 from the germline V gene are SQVTM and ANQGSEA. The junction had 11 bases not matched to a gene; V was cut back by 6 bases and J by 3 bases. The CDR3 is 16 residues long.